One T cell receptor beta chain is described in this entry. Original handling: Estimates of nucleated cell counts were drawn from the amplification of reference gene primers. Using immunoSEQ multiplex PCR, the repertoire was profiled, and TCRdb retains in-frame clones only, with some absent. V, J and clone size reflect that table, while D and trimming were determined from the DNA. The sample carries tens of thousands of clones, more than 80% recorded once. Seattle cases were enrolled at active infection and followed longitudinally. The sample belongs to a study of blood T cell repertoires in COVID-19. The wider study: Material from acute and convalescent COVID-19 was sourced from the United States, Italy and Spain. T cells, B-cell-depleted T cells, or PBMCs supplied cDNA or gDNA.

The CDR3 runs 15 residues. V shed 4 bases and J shed 0 bases, with 12 bases lying between them. Germline CDR1 and CDR2: MDHEN and SYDVKM. The chain joins TRBV28 to TRBJ1-1; D might be TRBD1 (6 bases). Sequencing was performed on peripheral blood. The sequence was obtained from a man of 80 years or more with COVID-19, enrolled during active disease. CDR3 amino acids: CASSYGQHLNTEAFF. Written as DNA, the CDR3 is TGTGCCAGCAGTTACGGACAGCACTTGAACACTGAAGCTTTCTTT. The entire variable domain, with the rest obtained from reference TRBV28 and TRBJ1-1, is as follows: DVKVTQSSRYLVKRTGEKVFLECVQDMDHENMFWYRQDPGLGLRLIYFSYDVKMKEKGDIPEGYSVSREKKERFSLILESASTNQTSMYLCASSYGQHLNTEAFFGQGTRLTVV.